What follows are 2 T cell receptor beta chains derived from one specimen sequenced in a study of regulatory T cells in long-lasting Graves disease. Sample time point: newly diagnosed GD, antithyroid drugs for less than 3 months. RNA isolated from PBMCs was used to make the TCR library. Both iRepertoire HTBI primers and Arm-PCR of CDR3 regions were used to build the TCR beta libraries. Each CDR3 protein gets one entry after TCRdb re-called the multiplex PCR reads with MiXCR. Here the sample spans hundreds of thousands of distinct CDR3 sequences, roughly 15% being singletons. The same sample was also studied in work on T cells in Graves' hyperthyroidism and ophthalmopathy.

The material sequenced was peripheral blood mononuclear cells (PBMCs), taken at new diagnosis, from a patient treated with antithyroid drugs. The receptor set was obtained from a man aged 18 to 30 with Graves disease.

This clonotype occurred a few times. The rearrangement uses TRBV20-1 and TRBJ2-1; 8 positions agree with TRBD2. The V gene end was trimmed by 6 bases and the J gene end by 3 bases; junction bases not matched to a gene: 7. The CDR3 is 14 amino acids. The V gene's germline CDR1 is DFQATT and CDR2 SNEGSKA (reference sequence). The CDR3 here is CSAARGALYNEQFF. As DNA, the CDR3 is TGCAGTGCAGCGCGGGGGGCTCTCTACAATGAGCAGTTCTTC.

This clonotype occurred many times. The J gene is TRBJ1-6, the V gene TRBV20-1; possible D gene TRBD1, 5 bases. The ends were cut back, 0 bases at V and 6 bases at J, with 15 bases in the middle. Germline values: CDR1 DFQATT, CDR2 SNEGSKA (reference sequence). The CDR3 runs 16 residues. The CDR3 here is CSARDPDRGGNSPLHF. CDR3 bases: TGCAGTGCTAGAGACCCGGATAGGGGTGGTAATTCACCCCTCCACTTT.